This is a list of T cell receptor beta chains from one sample in a study of control samples from healthy donors and cancer patients. The protocol was immunoSEQ multiplex PCR, while the TCRdb copy is restricted to in-frame clones and leaves out a portion. The data show 150,000 to 200,000 clones, around 92% seen once. The sample consisted of blood. These receptors were obtained from a young woman in good health. Both conserved end residues are part of each CDR3. A D gene is named only where the DNA matches it firmly. Size values are once, few and many counts, or a class for expanded clones, and some rows have none.

TGTGCCAGTAGCCCCGATTGGGGGGGGACAGATACGCAGTATTTT	CASSPDWGGTDTQYF	TRBV19	TRBJ2-3	TRBD2	NA
TGTGCCAGCACCACGACAGTCCCAAGCTCCTATAATTCACCCCTCCACTTT	CASTTTVPSSYNSPLHF	TRBV28	TRBJ1-6	NA	NA
TGCGCCAGCAGCTTGGAGACAGCTTATGGCTACACCTTC	CASSLETAYGYTF	TRBV5-1	TRBJ1-2	NA	NA
TGTGCCAGCTCACCAGGGGGCAGGGCCAAAAACATTCAGTACTTC	CASSPGGRAKNIQYF	TRBV18	TRBJ2-4	NA	few
TGTGCCAGCAGCTTAGGGACAGGGTCCTACGAGCAGTACTTC	CASSLGTGSYEQYF	TRBV7-9	TRBJ2-7	TRBD1	NA
TGTGCCAGCAGCCAAGATAGCAGGGTCGACACTGAAGCTTTCTTT	CASSQDSRVDTEAFF	TRBV4-2	TRBJ1-1	NA	NA
TGTGCCAGCAGCCGGGGACTAGCGGGGGGACAGACCCAGTACTTC	CASSRGLAGGQTQYF	TRBV3-1/TRBV3-2	TRBJ2-5	TRBD2	NA
TGTGCCAGCAGTCCTCGGACAGGGGATGGAAACACCATATATTTT	CASSPRTGDGNTIYF	TRBV27	TRBJ1-3	TRBD1	NA
TGTGCCAGCAGACCTAAGACAGGACTAGCGGGAAACAATGAGCAGTTCTTC	CASRPKTGLAGNNEQFF	TRBV7-2	TRBJ2-1	TRBD2	NA
TGTGCCAGCAGCCAAGGGATAGCGGGAGGACCTGGGCAGTACTTC	CASSQGIAGGPGQYF	TRBV3-1/TRBV3-2	TRBJ2-7	TRBD2	few
TGTGCCAGCAGCTTAGGAGGTGTTAGCAATCAGCCCCAGCATTTT	CASSLGGVSNQPQHF	TRBV7-9	TRBJ1-5	NA	NA
TGCGCCAGCAGCCGCCGGACAGGGACTGGAAACACCATATATTTT	CASSRRTGTGNTIYF	TRBV4-1	TRBJ1-3	TRBD1	NA
TGTGCCAGCAGTCCGCGATCGGGGGCTAATGAAAAACTGTTTTTT	CASSPRSGANEKLFF	TRBV6-5	TRBJ1-4	NA	NA
TGTGCCAGCAGCCGAGTGCGGAGTTACAATGAGCAGTTCTTC	CASSRVRSYNEQFF	TRBV28	TRBJ2-1	NA	NA
TGTGCCAGCAGCAAAGGACTAGCGGGAGACAATGAGCAGTTCTTC	CASSKGLAGDNEQFF	TRBV21-1	TRBJ2-1	NA	NA
TGTGCCAGCAGCCAGTCAGGGGCCGAGCAGTACTTC	CASSQSGAEQYF	TRBV3-1/TRBV3-2	TRBJ2-7	NA	NA
TGTGCCTGGAGTGTACGACTCACAGATACGCAGTATTTT	CAWSVRLTDTQYF	TRBV30	TRBJ2-3	NA	NA
TGTGCCAGCAGCTGGGACGGATACGAGCAGTACTTC	CASSWDGYEQYF	TRBV6-5	TRBJ2-7	NA	NA
TGTGCCAGCAGCTTAGAGTCAGCCTACGAGCAGTACTTC	CASSLESAYEQYF	TRBV7-2	TRBJ2-7	NA	NA
TGTGCCTGGAGTGTAGGGTTTGGTAGCACTAGCACAGATACGCAGTATTTT	CAWSVGFGSTSTDTQYF	TRBV30	TRBJ2-3	NA	NA
TGTGCCACCAGCAGAGATATGGCGATCTCCTACGAGCAGTACTTC	CATSRDMAISYEQYF	TRBV15	TRBJ2-7	NA	NA
TGTGCCAGCAGCTTACAGGACGGGAATTCACCCCTCCACTTT	CASSLQDGNSPLHF	TRBV7-9	TRBJ1-6	NA	NA
TGTGCCAGCAGCTACCTCGACCGGGACATTACTGGAAACACCATATATTTT	CASSYLDRDITGNTIYF	TRBV28	TRBJ1-3	NA	NA
TGTGCCAGCAGCACCGGGACAGGGGTCACCGGGGAGCTGTTTTTT	CASSTGTGVTGELFF	TRBV6-2/TRBV6-3	TRBJ2-2	TRBD1	few
TGTGCCAGCAGCTTTAGCGGGAGCTCCTACAATGAGCAGTTCTTC	CASSFSGSSYNEQFF	TRBV7-3	TRBJ2-1	TRBD2	NA
TGTGCCAGCAGCCCGGCAGGGGACGAGACCCAGTACTTC	CASSPAGDETQYF	TRBV7-3	TRBJ2-5	NA	NA
TGTGCCAGCAGCCTAAGACAGGGTATCGGTGAAAAACTGTTTTTT	CASSLRQGIGEKLFF	TRBV7-8	TRBJ1-4	TRBD1	NA
TGTGCCAGCGGTCCGATCGGCTACGAGCAGTACTTC	CASGPIGYEQYF	TRBV27	TRBJ2-7	NA	NA
TGTGCCAGCAGTTTCCCGGGGGGACAAGAGACCCAGTACTTC	CASSFPGGQETQYF	TRBV28	TRBJ2-5	TRBD2	NA
TGCAGTGCTAGTGCGGGGGGGAATCAGCCCCAGCATTTT	CSASAGGNQPQHF	TRBV20-1	TRBJ1-5	NA	few
TGTGCCTGGAGACAAGGCACCTACAATGAGCAGTTCTTC	CAWRQGTYNEQFF	TRBV30	TRBJ2-1	NA	NA
TGTGCCAGCAGTTACTCGGTAGCCGGTGAGCAGTTCTTC	CASSYSVAGEQFF	TRBV6-2/TRBV6-3	TRBJ2-1	NA	NA
TGTGCCAGCAGCTTACCGGGGTCCACAGATACGCAGTATTTT	CASSLPGSTDTQYF	TRBV7-2	TRBJ2-3	NA	NA
TGTGCCACCAGCAGAGATAAGGGCTACGAGCAGTACTTC	CATSRDKGYEQYF	TRBV15	TRBJ2-7	NA	once
TGCGCCAGCAGCTTGGCGTGGTCCCCCAATGAGCAGTTCTTC	CASSLAWSPNEQFF	TRBV5-1	TRBJ2-1	NA	NA
TGTGCCAGCAGCTTAAGTTTCGGGGTTAGCACTGAAGCTTTCTTT	CASSLSFGVSTEAFF	TRBV5-6	TRBJ1-1	NA	NA
TGTGCCAGCAGCTTAGATTGGGGGAACACTGAAGCTTTCTTT	CASSLDWGNTEAFF	TRBV11-1	TRBJ1-1	NA	NA
TGTGCCTGGAGTGGCGGACTAGAGTACCAAGAGACCCAGTACTTC	CAWSGGLEYQETQYF	TRBV30	TRBJ2-5	TRBD2	NA
TGCGCCAGCAGTGAGTGGGAGGGAGACTATGGCTACACCTTC	CASSEWEGDYGYTF	TRBV10-1	TRBJ1-2	NA	NA
TGTGCCAGCTGGGGACAGGGGGCATATAATGGCTACACCTTC	CASWGQGAYNGYTF	TRBV6-5	TRBJ1-2	TRBD1	NA
TGTGCCAGCAGCTTAGGGTTCAGGGACGAGACCCAGTACTTC	CASSLGFRDETQYF	TRBV11-2	TRBJ2-5	NA	NA
TGTGCTAGTGGTTTGGTACGTGGACAGGAGGCCTACGAGCAGTACTTC	CASGLVRGQEAYEQYF	TRBV12-5	TRBJ2-7	TRBD1	NA
TGTGCCAGTAGTATAGATGGACTAGCGTCAGATACGCAGTATTTT	CASSIDGLASDTQYF	TRBV19	TRBJ2-3	TRBD2	NA
TGTGCCAGCAGAGGAAGGACGGGAGAAAAACTGTTTTTT	CASRGRTGEKLFF	TRBV2	TRBJ1-4	NA	few
TGTGCCAGCAGCTTTCCGACTAGCGGGAGGGGCACAGATACGCAGTATTTT	CASSFPTSGRGTDTQYF	TRBV7-2	TRBJ2-3	TRBD2	NA
TGTGCCAGTAGTATGTGGACAGGGGATGAAAAACTGTTTTTT	CASSMWTGDEKLFF	TRBV19	TRBJ1-4	TRBD1	NA
TGTGCCAGCAGCCCCTATCGACAGGGTAACACTGAAGCTTTCTTT	CASSPYRQGNTEAFF	TRBV7-9	TRBJ1-1	TRBD1	NA
TGTGCCAGTAGTAGCACAGGTGCAACTAATGAAAAACTGTTTTTT	CASSSTGATNEKLFF	TRBV19	TRBJ1-4	NA	NA
TGTGCCAGTAGTATGGGACAGGGGGTCGAGACCCAGTACTTC	CASSMGQGVETQYF	TRBV19	TRBJ2-5	TRBD1	NA
TGTGCCAGCAGCCCCAGGGGTGGGAACACTGAAGCTTTCTTT	CASSPRGGNTEAFF	TRBV13	TRBJ1-1	NA	few
TGCGCCAGCAGAAACGGGACTAGCGGGAGCTACGAGCAGTACTTC	CASRNGTSGSYEQYF	TRBV5-1	TRBJ2-7	TRBD2	NA
TGTGCCAGCAGTTTACGGGGGAGCTCCTACAATGAGCAGTTCTTC	CASSLRGSSYNEQFF	TRBV27	TRBJ2-1	NA	NA
TGTGCCAGCAGCCCGACTAGCGGGAACTACAATGAGCAGTTCTTC	CASSPTSGNYNEQFF	TRBV7-9	TRBJ2-1	TRBD2	NA
TGTGCCAGCAGCCAACGGTCCACTAATGAAAAACTGTTTTTT	CASSQRSTNEKLFF	TRBV3-1/TRBV3-2	TRBJ1-4	NA	NA
TGTGCCAGTAGTAAGCGACAGGGGGCTAATGAAAAACTGTTTTTT	CASSKRQGANEKLFF	TRBV19	TRBJ1-4	TRBD1	few
TGTGCCAGCAGCCGCGGACAGGGCGAGGATGGCTACACCTTC	CASSRGQGEDGYTF	TRBV7-9	TRBJ1-2	TRBD1	NA
TGTGCCAGCAGCTTGACATCCGGAAACACCATATATTTT	CASSLTSGNTIYF	TRBV5-6	TRBJ1-3	NA	NA
TGTGCCAGCAGCCGGACAACCTACGAGCAGTACTTC	CASSRTTYEQYF	TRBV3-1/TRBV3-2	TRBJ2-7	NA	NA